This T cell receptor (beta chain) comes out of a study of blood T cell repertoires in COVID-19. Overall study context: The study drew acute and convalescent COVID-19 samples from the United States, Italy and Spain.

V lost 1 base and J lost 3, with 11 bases in between. Germline V gives CDR1 SGHRS, CDR2 YFSETQ. The CDR3 is made up of 14 amino acids. Profiled with immunoSEQ multiplex PCR; TCRdb holds only in-frame clones, not every one. Here the sample spans 150,000 to 170,000 clones, approximately 85% being singletons. This chain uses TRBV5-1 with TRBJ2-7; D is unresolved. Material for sequencing was peripheral blood. The TCR sequence derives from a man aged 55 to 69 with COVID-19, enrolled during active disease. The CDR3 sequence is CASSLNAANYEQYF. For the CDR3, the DNA is TGCGCCAGCAGCTTGAACGCGGCCAACTACGAGCAGTACTTC.